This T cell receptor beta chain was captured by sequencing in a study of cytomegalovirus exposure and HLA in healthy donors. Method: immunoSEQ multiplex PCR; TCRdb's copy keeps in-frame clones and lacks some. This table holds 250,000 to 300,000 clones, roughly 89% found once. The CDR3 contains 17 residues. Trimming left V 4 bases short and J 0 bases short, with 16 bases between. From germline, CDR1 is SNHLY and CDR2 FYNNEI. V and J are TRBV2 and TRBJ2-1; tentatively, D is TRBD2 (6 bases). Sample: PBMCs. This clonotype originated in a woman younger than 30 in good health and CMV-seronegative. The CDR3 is CASSGEAGPYSYNEQFF. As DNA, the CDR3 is TGTGCCAGCAGTGGAGAAGCGGGCCCCTACTCCTACAATGAGCAGTTCTTC.